Below, 7 T cell receptor beta chains from the same sample are listed, as sequenced in a study of tumour-infiltrating T cells in Burkitt lymphoma. Profiling relied on immunoSEQ multiplex PCR, and the TCRdb table lists in-frame clones only, not all of them. The sample carries about 4,900 clones, about a tenth recorded once. The sample taken for sequencing was tumor tissue. All receptors derive from a human donor with diffuse large B-cell lymphoma.

This clone came up a few times. The J gene is TRBJ1-4, the V gene TRBV10-2; tentative D call: TRBD1 (6 bases). The germline V gene has CDR1 WSHSY and CDR2 SAAADI. CDR3 size: 13 residues. Trimming removed 8 bases at V and 3 bases at J, with 10 bases between. CDR3 DNA sequence: TGCGCCAGCGGGGGGGCTTCTAATGAAAAACTGTTTTTT. Translation: CASGGASNEKLFF.

This chain joins TRBV5-4 and TRBJ1-2; D is possibly TRBD1 (6 bases). Trimming shortened V by 0 bases and J by 1 base, and 10 bases separated the two germline ends. CDR3 size: 15 residues. Germline V gene lookup returns CDR1 SGHNT and CDR2 YYREEE (reference sequence). CDR3: CASSLGRTDNYGYTF. The CDR3 region has the DNA TGTGCCAGCAGCTTGGGGCGGACAGATAACTATGGCTACACCTTC.

This sequence joins TRBV19 and TRBJ2-5; a weak D match, TRBD1 (6 bases). V was trimmed by 5 bases and J by 0 bases, leaving 13 bases between them. This CDR3 spans 15 amino acids. Germline CDR1 LNHDA, CDR2 SQIVND (reference sequence). CDR3 sequence reads: CASSFAGTYQETQYF. CDR3 nucleotides: TGTGCCAGTAGTTTCGCCGGGACATACCAAGAGACCCAGTACTTC. The whole variable domain, remainder taken from reference TRBV19 and TRBJ2-5, is DGGITQSPKYLFRKEGQNVTLSCEQNLNHDAMYWYRQDPGQGLRLIYYSQIVNDFQKGDIAEGYSVSREKKESFPLTVTSAQKNPTAFYLCASSFAGTYQETQYFGPGTRLLVL.

The chain couples TRBV28 to TRBJ2-5; D is unclear. The CDR3 extends over 12 amino acids. Germline-derived CDR1 and CDR2 are MDHEN and SYDVKM. With 7 bases removed from V and 3 bases from J, the gap between germline ends came to 9 bases. The CDR3 bases are TGTGCCAGCACTAGGCTCAAAGAGACCCAGTACTTC. It yields the protein CASTRLKETQYF.

In its sample, this clone was seen a few times. This chain links TRBV5-3 with TRBJ2-7; D perhaps matches TRBD2 (6 bases). TRBV5-3 has ORF status, its function being uncertain. The V gene lost 6 bases and the J gene lost 0 bases, with 16 bases spanning the gap. This CDR3 is built from 15 residues. The DNA for the CDR3 is TGTGCCAGAATTCGAGATGGGGGGAGCTCCTACGAGCAGTACTTC. It is translated as CARIRDGGSSYEQYF.

This chain joins TRBV6-5 and TRBJ1-6; TRBD1 matches 7 bases. The V and J ends lost 6 bases and 8 bases, in that order; junction bases with no gene match: 7. Germline CDR1 reads MNHEY; CDR2 reads SVGAGI. CDR3 length: 14 residues. CDR3 loop: CASSETGPYSPLHF. DNA of the CDR3: TGTGCCAGCAGCGAGACAGGGCCCTATTCACCCCTCCACTTT.

This clone was found a few times. The chain links TRBV7-9 to TRBJ1-4, with D hard to call. CDR1 is SEHNR and CDR2 is FQNEAQ in the germline V gene (reference sequence). The CDR3 is 14 residues long. Trimming removed 5 bases at V and 6 bases at J, with 13 bases between. Here the CDR3 reads CASSPPTMYEKLFF. The CDR3 nucleotides are TGTGCCAGCAGCCCGCCGACTATGTATGAAAAACTGTTTTTT.